Listed below are T cell receptor beta chains from one sample, sequenced in a study of blood T cell repertoires in COVID-19. Profiled with immunoSEQ multiplex PCR; TCRdb holds only in-frame clones, not every one. The data hold some 320,000 clones, with more than 75% observed a single time. The sequenced material came from PBMCs or T cells enriched from blood (not recorded which). The receptors come from a man in his 60s who had recovered from COVID-19. Each CDR3 is given with its conserved first and last residue. Each record gives: J gene, clone size, D gene, V gene, CDR3 protein, CDR3 DNA. A D gene is named only where the DNA matches it firmly. Expanded clones are given a class, and other clones once, few, many or no size at all.

J: TRBJ1-6
size: once
D: -
V: TRBV12-5
CDR3: CASGLLPIGGSPLHF
DNA: TGTGCTAGTGGTTTGTTACCGATCGGGGGTTCACCCCTCCACTTT

J: TRBJ1-4
size: -
D: TRBD1
V: TRBV6-5
CDR3: CASRLGTGENEKLFF
DNA: TGTGCCAGCAGACTAGGGACAGGGGAAAATGAAAAACTGTTTTTT

J: TRBJ1-6
size: -
D: -
V: TRBV3-1/TRBV3-2
CDR3: CASSQAGGSFNSPLHF
DNA: TGTGCCAGCAGCCAAGCGGGAGGCTCATTCAATTCACCCCTCCACTTT

J: TRBJ1-2
size: -
D: TRBD1
V: TRBV7-9
CDR3: CASSLTGQSVGYTF
DNA: TGTGCCAGCAGCCTAACGGGACAGTCTGTAGGCTACACCTTC

J: TRBJ2-5
size: -
D: -
V: TRBV2
CDR3: CVLVAQETQYF
DNA: TGTGTCCTAGTGGCTCAAGAGACCCAGTACTTC

J: TRBJ1-5
size: -
D: TRBD1
V: TRBV28
CDR3: CASREQGSSNQPQHF
DNA: TGTGCCAGCAGGGAACAGGGGTCTAGCAATCAGCCCCAGCATTTT

J: TRBJ2-7
size: once
D: TRBD1
V: TRBV19
CDR3: CASRHSGGPYEQYF
DNA: TGTGCCAGTAGACATTCAGGGGGCCCCTACGAGCAGTACTTC

J: TRBJ1-2
size: -
D: -
V: TRBV27
CDR3: CASSLRGGYGYTF
DNA: TGTGCCAGCAGTTTAAGGGGGGGCTATGGCTACACCTTC

J: TRBJ2-1
size: -
D: TRBD2
V: TRBV5-6
CDR3: CASSWVGTREYNEQFF
DNA: TGTGCCAGCAGCTGGGTAGGGACTAGGGAATACAATGAGCAGTTCTTC

J: TRBJ1-4
size: -
D: -
V: TRBV3-1/TRBV3-2
CDR3: CASSQPSGGLFF
DNA: TGTGCCAGCAGCCAACCGTCCGGGGGACTGTTTTTT

J: TRBJ2-2
size: -
D: -
V: TRBV5-4
CDR3: CASSLWGAGELFF
DNA: TGTGCCAGCAGCTTGTGGGGGGCCGGGGAGCTGTTTTTT

J: TRBJ2-7
size: -
D: TRBD2
V: TRBV4-1
CDR3: CASSQDGGGLGEQYF
DNA: TGCGCCAGCAGCCAAGATGGCGGGGGGCTCGGCGAGCAGTACTTC

J: TRBJ1-2
size: once
D: -
V: TRBV3-1/TRBV3-2
CDR3: CASSQDRVGNGYTF
DNA: TGTGCCAGCAGCCAAGACAGGGTGGGCAATGGCTACACCTTC

J: TRBJ2-1
size: once
D: -
V: TRBV3-1/TRBV3-2
CDR3: CASSQDLNSYNEQFF
DNA: TGTGCCAGCAGCCAAGATCTTAACTCGTACAATGAGCAGTTCTTC

J: TRBJ1-1
size: -
D: -
V: TRBV24-1
CDR3: CATSGRGEAFF
DNA: TGTGCCACCAGTGGACGGGGTGAAGCTTTCTTT

J: TRBJ1-3
size: -
D: -
V: TRBV3-1/TRBV3-2
CDR3: CASSQVLFGHTSGNTIYF
DNA: TGTGCCAGCAGCCAAGTACTATTCGGACATACTTCTGGAAACACCATATATTTT

J: TRBJ2-1
size: -
D: TRBD1
V: TRBV11-2
CDR3: CASSLPGTGWNEQFF
DNA: TGTGCCAGCTCGCTGCCCGGGACAGGGTGGAATGAGCAGTTCTTC

J: TRBJ1-3
size: once
D: -
V: TRBV9
CDR3: CASSPGPGNTIYF
DNA: TGTGCCAGCAGCCCAGGGCCTGGAAACACCATATATTTT

J: TRBJ2-1
size: -
D: TRBD1
V: TRBV5-4
CDR3: CASSPGQGGHNEQFF
DNA: TGTGCCAGCAGCCCCGGACAGGGGGGCCACAATGAGCAGTTCTTC

J: TRBJ2-3
size: -
D: TRBD1
V: TRBV19
CDR3: CASRDRGTDTQYF
DNA: TGTGCCAGCCGGGACAGAGGCACAGATACGCAGTATTTT

J: TRBJ2-3
size: -
D: TRBD1
V: TRBV19
CDR3: CASSIETGTGGVTDTQYF
DNA: TGTGCCAGTAGTATAGAAACCGGGACAGGGGGAGTCACAGATACGCAGTATTTT

J: TRBJ1-2
size: -
D: TRBD1
V: TRBV6-5
CDR3: CASSTPTGTYYGYTF
DNA: TGTGCCAGCAGTACTCCGACAGGGACGTACTATGGCTACACCTTC

J: TRBJ2-7
size: -
D: -
V: TRBV3-1/TRBV3-2
CDR3: CASSERISYEQYF
DNA: TGTGCCAGCAGCGAAAGAATTAGCTACGAGCAGTACTTC

J: TRBJ2-3
size: -
D: TRBD2
V: TRBV7-2
CDR3: CASSLSTSADTQYF
DNA: TGTGCCAGCAGCTTATCGACTAGCGCAGATACGCAGTATTTT

J: TRBJ2-1
size: few
D: -
V: TRBV29-1
CDR3: CSVSGRGDEQFF
DNA: TGCAGCGTTTCCGGCAGGGGAGATGAGCAGTTCTTC

J: TRBJ2-3
size: -
D: TRBD2
V: TRBV30
CDR3: CARQGVWTSGSSTDTQYF
DNA: TGTGCCCGACAAGGAGTGTGGACTAGCGGTTCCTCGACAGATACGCAGTATTTT

J: TRBJ2-3
size: -
D: TRBD2
V: TRBV2
CDR3: CASSETGLAGTDTQYF
DNA: TGTGCCAGCAGTGAAACCGGTCTAGCGGGGACAGATACGCAGTATTTT

J: TRBJ1-5
size: -
D: -
V: TRBV7-3
CDR3: CASSLTLSQGRSQPQHF
DNA: TGTGCCAGCAGCTTAACGTTATCCCAGGGGCGAAGCCAGCCCCAGCATTTT

J: TRBJ2-3
size: once
D: -
V: TRBV14
CDR3: CASSQDLTSLGLYEGEDTQYF
DNA: TGTGCCAGCAGCCAAGATCTCACTTCTTTGGGTCTGTATGAGGGAGAAGATACGCAGTATTTT

J: TRBJ1-1
size: -
D: TRBD1
V: TRBV5-1
CDR3: CASSLAQGTTEAFF
DNA: TGCGCCAGCAGCTTGGCACAGGGGACGACTGAAGCTTTCTTT

J: TRBJ1-1
size: -
D: -
V: TRBV5-5
CDR3: CASKQGRNTEAFF
DNA: TGTGCCAGCAAACAGGGCCGGAACACTGAAGCTTTCTTT

J: TRBJ1-1
size: -
D: -
V: TRBV3-1/TRBV3-2
CDR3: CASSDTGNTEAFF
DNA: TGTGCCAGCAGCGACACTGGGAACACTGAAGCTTTCTTT

J: TRBJ1-4
size: -
D: -
V: TRBV6-4
CDR3: CASSAWTGGEKLFF
DNA: TGTGCCAGCAGTGCCTGGACGGGGGGGGAAAAACTGTTTTTT

J: TRBJ1-1
size: -
D: TRBD1
V: TRBV18
CDR3: CASSAQGASTEAFF
DNA: TGTGCCAGCTCAGCCCAGGGGGCAAGCACTGAAGCTTTCTTT

J: TRBJ2-1
size: -
D: -
V: TRBV11-2
CDR3: CASSSRGGPWNEQFF
DNA: TGTGCCAGCAGCTCAAGGGGGGGTCCGTGGAATGAGCAGTTCTTC

J: TRBJ2-1
size: -
D: TRBD2
V: TRBV5-6
CDR3: CASSLFSGFNNEQFF
DNA: TGTGCCAGCAGCTTGTTTAGCGGGTTCAACAATGAGCAGTTCTTC

J: TRBJ1-5
size: -
D: -
V: TRBV28
CDR3: CASSLPGVLRPQHF
DNA: TGTGCCAGCAGTTTGCCAGGGGTTTTACGGCCCCAGCATTTT

J: TRBJ2-4
size: -
D: -
V: TRBV15
CDR3: CATSRGGGGRYF
DNA: TGTGCCACCAGCAGGGGAGGAGGGGGCAGGTACTTC

J: TRBJ1-6
size: once
D: -
V: TRBV18
CDR3: CASSREWRDSPLHF
DNA: TGTGCCAGCTCTCGCGAGTGGAGAGATTCACCCCTCCACTTT

J: TRBJ1-4
size: -
D: -
V: TRBV7-9
CDR3: CASSAAGPNEKLFF
DNA: TGTGCCAGCAGCGCAGCAGGCCCCAATGAAAAACTGTTTTTT

J: TRBJ2-3
size: -
D: TRBD2
V: TRBV11-3
CDR3: CASSPGLAGITDTQYF
DNA: TGTGCCAGCAGCCCGGGACTAGCGGGGATAACAGATACGCAGTATTTT

J: TRBJ2-7
size: -
D: -
V: TRBV14
CDR3: CASSQGRDHLFYEQYF
DNA: TGTGCCAGCAGCCAAGGGCGGGACCACTTATTCTACGAGCAGTACTTC